These 24 T cell receptor beta chains share one sample of origin, sequenced in a study of blood T cell repertoires in COVID-19. The protocol was immunoSEQ multiplex PCR, while the TCRdb copy is restricted to in-frame clones and leaves out a portion. The repertoire holds some 200,000 clones, less than 90% seen once, with about 6% in the top ten. Source material: peripheral blood. These receptors all stem from a woman between 40 and 50 years old with acute or convalescent COVID-19.

The genes are TRBV28 and TRBJ1-4, with D unresolved. With 6 bases removed from V and 5 bases from J, the gap between germline ends came to 19 bases. Germline CDR1 MDHEN, CDR2 SYDVKM. The CDR3 is 16 amino acids. The CDR3 DNA sequence: TGTGCCAGCAGATTTACAAAACGGGATATGAATGAAAAACTGTTTTTT. Encoded protein: CASRFTKRDMNEKLFF.

This clone appeared once. The CDR3 is CASSPSGLAGGREQFF. In nucleotides, the CDR3 is TGTGCCAGCAGCCCCTCGGGACTAGCGGGAGGGCGTGAGCAGTTCTTC. The V and J genes are TRBV9 and TRBJ2-1; TRBD2 matches 16 bases. The CDR3 has 16 residues. Germline V gives CDR1 SGDLS, CDR2 YYNGEE. V trimming: 4 bases; J trimming: 9 bases; junction bases outside the gene matches: 7.

The V call is TRBV2, the J call TRBJ2-7; D gene ambiguous. Trimming took 7 bases from V and 5 from J, leaving 24 bases between them. Looked up from germline, CDR1 is SNHLY and CDR2 is FYNNEI. The CDR3 length is 16 residues. In DNA, the CDR3 is TGTGCCAGCACGCCTCACTGGGTGGGTGGAGTCCACGAGCAGTACTTC. Encoded protein: CASTPHWVGGVHEQYF.

About this clone itself: This sample also contains other DNA sequences that code for the same CDR3. V and J are TRBV9 and TRBJ1-3, with D uncertain. CDR1 is SGDLS, CDR2 YYNGEE, per germline. This CDR3 region has 12 residues. Deletions cut 2 bases from V and 4 bases from J, with 4 bases between. The CDR3 DNA is TGTGCCAGCAGCGTCTCCGGAAACACCATATATTTT. The encoded protein is CASSVSGNTIYF.

The CDR3 protein is CASSIIAVRRKNIQYF. In nucleotides, the CDR3 is TGTGCCAGCAGCATAATAGCCGTTCGGCGCAAAAACATTCAGTACTTC. V is TRBV11-2 and J is TRBJ2-4; no clear D. Between the trimmed V and J ends, which lost 5 bases and 3 bases, there was a span of 17 bases. The CDR3 sequence is 16 residues long. CDR1 is SGHAT and CDR2 is FQNNGV in the germline V gene. Full variable domain (missing parts from reference TRBV11-2 and TRBJ2-4): EAGVAQSPRYKIIEKRQSVAFWCNPISGHATLYWYQQILGQGPKLLIQFQNNGVVDDSQLPKDRFSAERLKGVDSTLKIQPAKLEDSAVYLCASSIIAVRRKNIQYFGAGTRLSVL.

Regarding this clone: A junction end diverges from the germline sequence, so it may reflect a read error. V and J are TRBV9 and TRBJ2-1; tentatively, D is TRBD1 (5 bases). The CDR3 extends over 13 amino acids. Germline V CDR1 and CDR2: SGDLS, YYNGEE. This CDR3 reads CASSVQGYDEQFF. The CDR3 region has the DNA TGTGCCAGCAGCGTACAGGGCTACGATGAGCAGTTCTTC.

This clone has just one count. This rearrangement joins TRBV19 to TRBJ1-3; D remains unclear. Per germline, CDR1 LNHDA and CDR2 SQIVND (reference sequence). V was trimmed by 5 bases and J by 0 bases, leaving 14 bases between them. The CDR3 covers 16 residues. CDR3 amino acids: CASSRGLIDSGNTIYF. CDR3 bases: TGTGCCAGTAGTCGCGGCCTCATTGACTCTGGAAACACCATATATTTT.

This sequence joins TRBV5-6 and TRBJ1-2; 9 bases map to TRBD1. Trimming took 0 bases from V and 5 from J; bases not matched to a gene: 5. Germline V gives CDR1 SGHDT, CDR2 YYEEEE. This CDR3 is built from 15 residues. CDR3 region: CASSLDRGLTYGYTF. CDR3 in DNA: TGTGCCAGCAGCTTGGACAGGGGGCTCACTTATGGCTACACCTTC.

This chain links TRBV27 with TRBJ1-3; D call uncertain. Per the germline V gene, CDR1 is MNHEY and CDR2 is SMNVEV (reference sequence). The CDR3 has 16 residues. V dropped 3 bases and J dropped 0 bases, with 12 bases sitting between them. The CDR3 DNA follows: TGTGCCAGCAGTTTCCGGTTACCTAGCTCTGGAAACACCATATATTTT. This codes for CASSFRLPSSGNTIYF.

V and J are TRBV24-1 and TRBJ2-2; no clear D. Trimming stripped 0 bases from V and 3 bases from J, with 7 bases between. The CDR3 loop spans 15 amino acids. Per germline, CDR1 KGHDR and CDR2 SFDVKD. The CDR3 here is CATSDLASYTGELFF. The CDR3 DNA is TGTGCCACCAGTGATTTGGCCAGTTACACCGGGGAGCTGTTTTTT.

This clone was seen a few times. The chain is built from TRBV6-5 and TRBJ1-3; D ambiguous. Between the trimmed V and J ends, which lost 5 bases and 2 bases, there was a span of 13 bases. CDR1 MNHEY and CDR2 SVGAGI come from the germline V gene. The CDR3 loop spans 15 amino acids. The CDR3 nucleotides read TGTGCCAGCAGTAAGGCCCCCGGGACTGGAAACACCATATATTTT. This sequence encodes CASSKAPGTGNTIYF.

The chain is built from TRBV6-1 and TRBJ1-6, with D unresolved. The CDR3 totals 14 residues. From germline, CDR1 is MNHNS and CDR2 SASEGT. V was cut by 0 bases and J by 7 bases, with 7 bases left in between. CDR3 residues: CASSEAGSNSPLHF. CDR3 nucleotide sequence: TGTGCCAGCAGTGAAGCGGGCTCGAATTCACCCCTCCACTTT.

The gene calls are TRBV5-8 and TRBJ2-1; tentatively, D is TRBD2 (5 bases). Trimming took 6 bases from V and 6 from J, leaving 13 bases between them. CDR1 is SGHTS and CDR2 is YDEGEE in the germline V gene. This CDR3 is built from 13 residues. CDR3 DNA sequence: TGTGCCAGCAATCGGGATAGCCCCAATGAGCAGTTCTTC. It codes for CASNRDSPNEQFF.

The J gene is TRBJ2-3, the V gene TRBV6-1, with D maybe TRBD1 (5 bases). V gave up 3 bases and J gave up 5 bases, with 21 bases separating them. Germline V gene data show CDR1 as MNHNS and CDR2 as SASEGT. The CDR3 is 17 residues long. In DNA form, the CDR3 reads TGTGCCAGCAGTGACCCGACCCGGACACCCCAGGGAGATACGCAGTATTTT. Translation gives CASSDPTRTPQGDTQYF.

V is TRBV9 and J is TRBJ1-4, with 7 nucleotides matching TRBD1. Looked up from germline, CDR1 is SGDLS and CDR2 is YYNGEE. The CDR3 contains 16 residues. J gave up 8 bases and V 4 bases, and 14 bases lay outside the gene matches. CDR3 loop: CASSKGTVGLGEKLFF. CDR3 bases: TGTGCCAGCAGCAAAGGGACAGTGGGTCTTGGCGAAAAACTGTTTTTT.

This clone was counted once. The chain carries TRBV7-6 and TRBJ1-1, with D possibly matching TRBD1 (6 bases). The CDR3 totals 15 residues. Germline CDR1 SGHVS, CDR2 FNYEAQ. V gave up 5 bases and J gave up 0 bases, with 13 bases separating them. CDR3 in amino acids: CASSMDRAMNTEAFF. CDR3 nucleotides: TGTGCCAGCAGCATGGACAGAGCGATGAACACTGAAGCTTTCTTT.

The chain has TRBV24-1 and TRBJ2-1; tentative D call: TRBD2 (7 bases). Germline CDR1 KGHDR, CDR2 SFDVKD. Trimming stripped 9 bases from V and 4 bases from J, with 18 bases between. The CDR3 is 15 amino acids. CDR3 nucleotide sequence: TGTGCCACCGGACTGGGGGGGGCCGGATACAATGAGCAGTTCTTC. It yields the protein CATGLGGAGYNEQFF.

This clone has more than one count but fewer than ten. The chain joins TRBV2 to TRBJ1-5; 9 positions agree with TRBD1. Germline-derived CDR1 and CDR2 are SNHLY and FYNNEI. Trimming removed 3 bases from V and 5 bases from J; junction bases left unmatched: 5. The CDR3 loop spans 15 amino acids. The CDR3 DNA sequence: TGTGCCAGCAGTGAGGGGACAGGGAGTTATCAGCCCCAGCATTTT. Its protein is CASSEGTGSYQPQHF.

J is TRBJ2-7 and V is TRBV5-1; D is perhaps TRBD2 (5 bases). V dropped 0 bases and J dropped 3 bases, with 13 bases sitting between them. The CDR3 loop spans 15 amino acids. Germline-derived CDR1 and CDR2 are SGHRS and YFSETQ. The CDR3 protein is CASSLDLGLSYEQYF. As DNA, the CDR3 is TGCGCCAGCAGCTTGGATCTTGGACTCAGCTACGAGCAGTACTTC.

Of note for this clone: Other DNA sequences within the sample encode an identical CDR3. The chain is built from TRBV3-1 (or the pseudogene TRBV3-2) and TRBJ1-1; D unclear. Germline CDR1 reads LGHDT; CDR2 reads YNNKEL (reference sequence). V was trimmed by 5 bases and J by 4 bases, leaving 11 bases between them. The CDR3 runs to 13 residues. CDR3 protein: CASSLGRGTEAFF. The DNA of the CDR3 is TGTGCCAGCAGCTTGGGCCGGGGCACTGAAGCTTTCTTT.

The chain has TRBV6-5 and TRBJ1-3; D is undetermined. The CDR3 totals 13 residues. From germline, CDR1 is MNHEY and CDR2 SVGAGI. The germline V and J ends were trimmed by 11 bases and 4 bases, with 15 bases remaining between them. In DNA form, the CDR3 reads TGTGCCCCCATTGGAACGGAGGGAAACACCATATATTTT. This translates into CAPIGTEGNTIYF.

The CDR3 loop is CASSLGGTADQPQHF. DNA of the CDR3: TGCGCCAGCAGCTTGGGGGGGACAGCGGATCAGCCCCAGCATTTT. The chain combines TRBV5-1 with TRBJ1-5, with 7 bases lining up with TRBD1. In germline, CDR1 is SGHRS, CDR2 YFSETQ. V gave up 0 bases and J gave up 5 bases; unmatched junction bases: 5. The CDR3 is 15 amino acids.

This chain joins TRBV18 and TRBJ1-4; 7 bases align to TRBD1. Trimming removed 2 bases from V and 6 bases from J; junction bases left unmatched: 6. This CDR3 has 15 residues. CDR1 is KGHSH and CDR2 is LQKENI in the germline V gene. CDR3 sequence: CASSPAGTVDEKLFF. As DNA, the CDR3 is TGTGCCAGCTCACCAGCCGGGACAGTGGATGAAAAACTGTTTTTT.

This clone has a single count. This chain's CDR3 is CASSAGEEAFF. For the CDR3, the DNA is TGTGCCAGCAGTGCCGGGGAGGAAGCTTTCTTT. The chain links TRBV6-2 or TRBV6-3 to TRBJ1-1; no clear D. Germline CDR1 is MNHEY and CDR2 is SVGEGT. The CDR3 runs to 11 residues. Trimming pared 5 bases from V and 8 bases from J, leaving 9 bases between.